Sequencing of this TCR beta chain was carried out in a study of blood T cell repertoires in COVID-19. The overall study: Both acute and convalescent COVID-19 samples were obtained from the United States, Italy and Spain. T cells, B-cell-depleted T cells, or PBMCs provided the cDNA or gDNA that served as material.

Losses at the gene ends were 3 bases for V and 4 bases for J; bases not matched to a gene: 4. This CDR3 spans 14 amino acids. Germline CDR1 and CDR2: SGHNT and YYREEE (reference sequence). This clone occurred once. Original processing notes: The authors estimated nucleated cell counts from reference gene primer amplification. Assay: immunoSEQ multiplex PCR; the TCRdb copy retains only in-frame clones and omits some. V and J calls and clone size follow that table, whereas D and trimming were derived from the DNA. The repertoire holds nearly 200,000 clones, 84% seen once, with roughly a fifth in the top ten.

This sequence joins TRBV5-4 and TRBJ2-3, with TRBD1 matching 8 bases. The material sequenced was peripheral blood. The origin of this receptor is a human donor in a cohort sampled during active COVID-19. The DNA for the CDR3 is TGTGCCAGCAGCTCCATGGACAGGGCAGATACGCAGTATTTT. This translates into CASSSMDRADTQYF. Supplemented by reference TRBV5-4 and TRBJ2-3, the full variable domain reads ETGVTQSPTHLIKTRGQQVTLRCSSQSGHNTVSWYQQALGQGPQFIFQYYREEENGRGNFPPRFSGLQFPNYSSELNVNALELDDSALYLCASSSMDRADTQYFGPGTRLTVL.